This T cell receptor (beta chain) was sequenced for a study of tissue T cells after allogeneic stem cell transplantation. The study, taken as a whole, reports: Only a limited share of tissue TCRs appeared in blood or spleen. This small cohort was clinically heterogeneous, and sampling depth was a limitation.

V lost 3 bases and J lost 4; bases outside the gene matches: 12. The CDR3 runs to 17 residues. Germline CDR1 LNHDA, CDR2 SQIVND (reference sequence). With regard to this clone: Its antigen is not known.

TCRdb's copy holds only in-frame clones and misses some; the assay was immunoSEQ multiplex PCR. The table records roughly 42,000 clones, about nine tenths of them present only once. The chain has TRBV19 and TRBJ2-3; TRBD2 agrees at 8 bases. Specimen: blood, collected before transplantation. The TCR comes from a woman between 35 and 70 years old who later had graft-versus-host disease after an allogeneic stem cell transplant. The DNA for the CDR3 is TGTGCCAGTAGTATTAGGGGATCTAGCGGGTCATCAGATACGCAGTATTTT. Its translation is CASSIRGSSGSSDTQYF.